The sequence of this TCR beta chain was determined in a study of CD8 T cells in Susac syndrome. Study findings and constraints: By the study's own acknowledgment, its TCR sequencing and HLA analysis included relatively few individuals.

The patients who served as multiple sclerosis controls were treatment-naive and had stable or active relapsing-remitting disease that fulfilled the revised McDonald criteria. The CD8+ and CD4+ T cells were isolated magnetically using a negative isolation approach, whereas the TEMRA cells were enriched by FACS. When the RNA was reverse transcribed, random hexamers were used with an input of roughly 0.45 to 1 ug. Amplification of TCR beta CDR3 by immunoSEQ multiplex PCR spanned 54 Vbeta and 13 Jbeta. A single record per CDR3 protein comes from TCRdb applying MiXCR to the immunoSEQ multiplex PCR reads. The sample gives approximately 76,000 distinct CDR3 sequences, about 94% of which show up once; 0.3% to 0.4% is in the top ten. Details on this clonotype: Its antigen is currently unknown.

The CDR3 has 13 amino acids. Germline V gives CDR1 SQVTM, CDR2 ANQGSEA. V lost 7 bases to trimming and J lost 3 bases; unmatched junction nucleotides: 8. The chain has TRBV29-1 and TRBJ2-7; the match to TRBD1 covers 8 bases. The TCR was taken from a human donor with multiple sclerosis. The sequenced material came from CD8+ T cells from PBMCs. As DNA, the CDR3 is TGCAGCGCTGTTAGGACAGGGAGCTACGAGCAGTACTTC. Its protein product is CSAVRTGSYEQYF.